The T cell receptor beta chain described here comes from a study of blood T cell repertoires in COVID-19. Study context: Sources were T cells, B-cell-depleted T cells, or PBMCs; the material itself was cDNA or gDNA.

The germline V and J ends were trimmed by 3 bases and 4 bases, with 15 bases remaining between them. This CDR3 is built from 16 residues. Germline V lookup: CDR1 LNHDA, CDR2 SQIVND (reference sequence). Original methodology: Amplification of reference gene primers provided the estimated nucleated cell counts. Using immunoSEQ multiplex PCR, the repertoire was profiled, and TCRdb retains in-frame clones only, with some absent. The V and J calls and clone size are taken from that table; D and trimming were inferred from the DNA. The data contain 190,000 or so clones, around 80% of them singletons. V usage is TRBV19 and J usage is TRBJ1-4; TRBD1 is a possible D gene (6 bases). This TCR was recovered from a woman at least 80 years old with active or convalescent COVID-19. Sequencing was carried out using peripheral blood. CDR3 residues: CASSMKIDRYNEKLFF. CDR3 nucleotide sequence: TGTGCCAGTAGTATGAAGATTGACAGGTATAATGAAAAACTGTTTTTT.